Following are 2 T cell receptor beta chains from one sample sequenced in a study of molecular identifiers for immune sequencing clone quantification. TCRdb ran MiXCR on the PCR reads and lists one entry per CDR3 protein. Here the sample spans approximately 670,000 distinct CDR3 sequences, around 20% being singletons. Sequencing input: naive CD8+ T cells from blood, with Jurkat cell RNA spiked in. Subset given: FACS-sorted CD8+CD4-CCR7+CD45RA+ naive T cells. These receptors were collected from a human donor in good health. Some libraries in this study had Jurkat cell RNA spiked in.

The sample holds many counts of this clonotype. The V call is TRBV7-2, the J call TRBJ2-5, with TRBD1 as a possible D gene (5 bases). The germline V gene has CDR1 SGHTA and CDR2 FQGNSA. Trimming pared 5 bases from V and 8 bases from J, leaving 15 bases between. The CDR3 is 13 amino acids. This chain's CDR3 is CASSPYQGFTQYF. The CDR3, as DNA: TGTGCCAGCAGCCCATACCAGGGTTTCACCCAGTACTTC.

A word on this clonotype: This may stem from a read error, because a much larger clone lies one nucleotide away. The genes are TRBV19 and TRBJ1-5; tentative D call: TRBD1 (6 bases). In germline, CDR1 is LNHDA, CDR2 SQIVND (reference sequence). This CDR3 region has 16 residues. The CDR3 nucleotides are TGTGCCAATAGTATAAAGGGGGTCACAGGCAATCAGCCCCAGCATTTT. Translation: CANSIKGVTGNQPQHF.